These 22 T cell receptor beta chains originate from one sample sequenced in a study of T-cell reconstitution after alpha-beta-depleted transplantation in children. A library of TCRbeta sequences, prepared with unique molecular identifiers, was generated. TCRdb redid the calling of the PCR reads with MiXCR, one entry per CDR3 protein. The table has approximately 210,000 distinct CDR3 sequences, about a sixth seen once; the top ten hold around 44%. The starting material was PBMCs, mostly from graft donor cells, obtained 360 days after TCRalphabeta/CD19-depleted stem cell transplant. These receptors all come from a male patient aged 2 to 9 who had a stem cell transplant for acute lymphoblastic leukemia, so the T cells may come from the graft donor.

This rearrangement joins TRBV11-2 to TRBJ2-1; D gene unclear. CDR3 length: 15 residues. With 1 base removed from V and 4 bases from J, the gap between germline ends came to 11 bases. Germline V lookup: CDR1 SGHAT, CDR2 FQNNGV. CDR3 in amino acids: CASSLGPAQYNEQFF. The CDR3 nucleotides are TGTGCCAGCAGCTTAGGGCCAGCTCAATACAATGAGCAGTTCTTC.

J is TRBJ1-1 and V is TRBV24-1; D unresolved. Trimming removed 6 bases from V and 10 bases from J, with 20 bases in between. Germline V lookup: CDR1 KGHDR, CDR2 SFDVKD. This CDR3 spans 14 amino acids. The CDR3 is CATSLFPFRETAFF. CDR3 DNA sequence: TGTGCCACCAGTCTTTTCCCTTTCCGGGAGACAGCTTTCTTT.

The table lists this clonotype with a few counts. The chain is built from TRBV10-3 and TRBJ2-1, with a weak D call TRBD1 (5 bases). V was shortened by 4 bases and J by 2 bases, with 12 bases between the two germline ends. CDR1 is ENHRY and CDR2 is SYGVKD in the germline V gene. The CDR3 runs 15 residues. The CDR3 DNA reads as TGTGCCATCAGTGGCGGCAGGGCTCCCTACAATGAGCAGTTCTTC. Protein sequence: CAISGGRAPYNEQFF.

With respect to this clonotype: A much larger clone differs by one base, so this may be a read error. No conserved phenylalanine or tryptophan is present at the end of the CDR3, so a read error is the likely explanation. The chain has TRBV4-1 and TRBJ1-4; D call uncertain. CDR1 and CDR2 (germline): MGHRA, YSYEKL. This CDR3 is 19 amino acids long. V was pared by 1 base and J by 0 bases, with 18 bases between. The CDR3 reads CASSQAAGVKFATNEKLFI. The CDR3 coding sequence is TGCGCCAGCAGCCAAGCGGCAGGCGTAAAATTTGCAACTAATGAAAAACTGTTTATT.

In its sample, this clonotype was seen a few times. The chain combines TRBV11-2 with TRBJ2-3; TRBD1 is a possible D gene (8 bases). Deletions cut 1 base from V and 2 bases from J, with 19 bases between. Germline CDR1 is SGHAT and CDR2 is FQNNGV. This CDR3 has 18 residues. The CDR3 loop is CASSLVRGGTGNTDTQYF. CDR3 DNA sequence: TGTGCCAGCAGCTTAGTCAGGGGGGGGACAGGCAACACAGATACGCAGTATTTT.

In this sample, this clonotype turned up many times. The V gene is TRBV6-1, the J gene TRBJ2-7; 11 bases align to TRBD2. The CDR3 totals 17 residues. CDR1 is MNHNS, CDR2 SASEGT, per germline. Germline trimming cut 6 bases from V and 4 bases from J; bases unmatched to any gene: 14. The CDR3: CASRELAGARIIYEQYF. Written as DNA, the CDR3 is TGTGCCAGCAGGGAACTAGCGGGGGCCCGAATTATATACGAGCAGTACTTC.

The chain has TRBV20-1 and TRBJ2-1, with D possibly being TRBD2 (7 bases). Deletions cut 7 bases from V and 12 bases from J, with 22 bases between. The CDR3 consists of 13 residues. The germline V gene encodes CDR1 DFQATT and CDR2 SNEGSKA (reference sequence). The DNA of the CDR3 is TGCAGTGTAACCTCTGAGGGGGGGCCTCGGCAGTTCTTC. Its protein is CSVTSEGGPRQFF.

This clonotype was seen a handful of times. The chain has TRBV13 and TRBJ2-3; 8 bases map to TRBD1. The CDR3 extends over 16 amino acids. J was trimmed by 3 bases and V by 5 bases; bases with no gene match: 10. Germline V gene data show CDR1 as PRHDT and CDR2 as FYEKMQ (reference sequence). CDR3 sequence reads: CASSLRTGIRTDTQYF. As DNA, the CDR3 is TGTGCCAGCAGCCTACGGACAGGGATTAGAACAGATACGCAGTATTTT.

This clonotype was observed a few times. This sequence joins TRBV4-2 and TRBJ2-1, with TRBD2 identical over 8 bases. This CDR3 is 16 amino acids long. After removal of 4 bases from V and 2 bases from J, the junction contained 7 bases not matched to a gene. Germline V gene lookup returns CDR1 LGHNA and CDR2 YNFKEQ. The CDR3 reads CASSPGGGTTYNEQFF. As DNA, the CDR3 is TGTGCCAGCAGCCCGGGCGGGGGGACCACCTACAATGAGCAGTTCTTC.

The V gene is TRBV4-3, the J gene TRBJ2-5; no clear D. V was pared by 0 bases and J by 5 bases, with 7 bases between. The germline CDR1 and CDR2 sequences are LGHNA and YSLEER. This CDR3 comprises 13 residues. The chain's CDR3 is CASSQDLRETQYF. In DNA, the CDR3 is TGCGCCAGCAGCCAAGATTTGCGGGAGACCCAGTACTTC.

The sample holds a few counts of this clonotype. The chain couples TRBV5-1 to TRBJ2-7; a weak D match, TRBD1 (6 bases). Germline V CDR1 and CDR2: SGHRS, YFSETQ. The length of the CDR3 is 14 residues. The ends were cut back, 4 bases at V and 0 bases at J, with 11 bases in the middle. The CDR3 nucleotides are TGCGCCAGCAGCCCACAGGGAAACTCCTACGAGCAGTACTTC. This encodes CASSPQGNSYEQYF.

The chain is built from TRBV12-3 or TRBV12-4 and TRBJ2-1, with no clear D. The V and J ends lost 6 bases and 5 bases respectively, with 14 bases between them. This CDR3 is 14 amino acids long. CDR3 sequence: CASRIKRFHNEQFF. DNA of the CDR3: TGTGCCAGCAGAATCAAGAGGTTTCACAATGAGCAGTTCTTC.

The gene calls are TRBV5-4 and TRBJ2-3; 11 nucleotides match TRBD2. Germline CDR1 is SGHNT and CDR2 is YYREEE (reference sequence). CDR3 length: 16 amino acids. V lost 4 bases and J lost 2; bases outside the gene matches: 6. This chain's CDR3 is CASSHKLAGATDTQYF. The CDR3 DNA is TGTGCCAGCAGCCATAAACTAGCGGGGGCCACAGATACGCAGTATTTT.

This clonotype was seen more than once but under ten times. This rearrangement joins TRBV20-1 to TRBJ2-5; unclear D gene. V gave up 7 bases and J gave up 7 bases, with 16 bases separating them. Per germline, CDR1 DFQATT and CDR2 SNEGSKA (reference sequence). The CDR3 is 12 amino acids. The CDR3 DNA reads as TGCAGTGTCGCGTACCCAGTTGGGACCCAGTACTTC. Protein product: CSVAYPVGTQYF.

The chain is built from TRBV29-1 and TRBJ2-7, with 10 bases aligning to TRBD2. The V gene end was trimmed by 3 bases and the J gene end by 4 bases; junction bases not matched to a gene: 3. CDR1 and CDR2 (germline): SQVTM, ANQGSEA. The CDR3 runs to 13 residues. This CDR3 reads CSVDVAGGYEQYF. DNA of the CDR3: TGCAGCGTTGATGTAGCGGGAGGTTACGAGCAGTACTTC.

A few counts support this clonotype. The CDR3, as DNA: TGCGCCAGTGGCCTTCCCAACTACAATGAGCAGTTCTTC. Encoded protein: CASGLPNYNEQFF. The genes are TRBV5-1 and TRBJ2-1, with unresolved D. V was clipped by 8 bases and J by 3 bases, with 12 bases between them. The CDR3 sequence is 13 residues long. Germline CDR1 reads SGHRS; CDR2 reads YFSETQ.

The chain employs TRBV2 and TRBJ1-1; D is unclear. The V gene's germline CDR1 is SNHLY and CDR2 FYNNEI. With 6 bases removed from V and 6 bases from J, the gap between germline ends came to 8 bases. The CDR3 runs to 11 residues. The CDR3 protein is CASSAGPEAFF. In DNA, the CDR3 is TGTGCCAGCAGCGCTGGACCTGAAGCTTTCTTT.

The sample holds a few counts of this clonotype. The chain links TRBV24-1 to TRBJ2-2; the D gene is possibly TRBD2 (6 bases). Looked up from germline, CDR1 is KGHDR and CDR2 is SFDVKD. V lost 9 bases and J lost 0, with 16 bases in between. CDR3 length: 16 amino acids. The CDR3 loop is CATSAGGSPNTGELFF. CDR3 nucleotides: TGTGCCACCTCAGCCGGGGGAAGTCCGAACACCGGGGAGCTGTTTTTT.

This clonotype has more than one count but fewer than ten. V and J are TRBV18 and TRBJ2-5; no clear D gene. CDR3 length: 13 amino acids. Germline loops: CDR1 KGHSH, CDR2 LQKENI. V gave up 0 bases and J gave up 4 bases, with 6 bases separating them. The CDR3 spells CASSPPPTETQYF. In DNA, the CDR3 is TGTGCCAGCTCACCACCGCCTACAGAGACCCAGTACTTC.

V and J are TRBV5-1 and TRBJ2-7, with D possibly TRBD1 on 5 matching bases. V lost 0 bases and J 3 bases, leaving 13 bases between the germline ends. Per the germline V gene, CDR1 is SGHRS and CDR2 is YFSETQ. There are 15 residues in the CDR3. The CDR3 protein is CASSLADSLSYEQYF. In DNA, the CDR3 is TGCGCCAGCAGCTTGGCCGACAGCTTGAGCTACGAGCAGTACTTC.

This clonotype was seen only a few times. The chain recombines TRBV11-1 with TRBJ1-1, with D possibly being TRBD1 (5 bases). The ends were cut back, 4 bases at V and 1 base at J, with 10 bases in the middle. Germline loops: CDR1 SGHAT, CDR2 FQDESV (reference sequence). The CDR3 consists of 14 residues. The chain's CDR3 is CASSSWDRNTEAFF. The CDR3 DNA reads as TGTGCCAGCAGCTCTTGGGACCGGAACACTGAAGCTTTCTTT.

This clonotype was detected only once. The chain uses TRBV5-1 and TRBJ2-5; 8 bases match TRBD2. CDR1 SGHRS and CDR2 YFSETQ come from the germline V gene. The CDR3 spans 16 residues. J gave up 5 bases and V 0 bases, and 9 bases lay outside the gene matches. The CDR3 spells CASSLAVSGNFETQYF. As DNA, the CDR3 is TGCGCCAGCAGCTTGGCGGTTAGCGGGAATTTTGAGACCCAGTACTTC. Complete variable domain (other parts from reference TRBV5-1 and TRBJ2-5): KAGVTQTPRYLIKTRGQQVTLSCSPISGHRSVSWYQQTPGQGLQFLFEYFSETQRNKGNFPGRFSGRQFSNSRSEMNVSTLELGDSALYLCASSLAVSGNFETQYFGPGTRLLVL.